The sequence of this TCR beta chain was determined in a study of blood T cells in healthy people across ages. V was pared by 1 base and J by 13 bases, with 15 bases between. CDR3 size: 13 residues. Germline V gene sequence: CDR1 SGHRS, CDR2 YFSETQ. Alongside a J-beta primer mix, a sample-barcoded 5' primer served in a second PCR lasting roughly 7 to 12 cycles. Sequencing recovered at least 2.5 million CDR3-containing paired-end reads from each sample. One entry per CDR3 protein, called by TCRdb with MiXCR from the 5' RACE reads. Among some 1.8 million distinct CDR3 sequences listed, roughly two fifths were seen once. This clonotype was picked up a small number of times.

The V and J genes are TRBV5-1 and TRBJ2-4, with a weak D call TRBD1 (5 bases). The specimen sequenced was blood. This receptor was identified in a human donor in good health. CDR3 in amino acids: CASSLQGSEEQYF. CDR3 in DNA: TGCGCCAGCAGCTTGCAGGGTAGTGAGGAGCAGTACTTC.